This T cell receptor beta chain was identified during a study of T cells in Graves' hyperthyroidism and ophthalmopathy. It was uncontrolled infection, other autoimmune disease, pregnancy or lactation that excluded patients. Amplification of TCR beta CDR3 regions was performed using RNA transcripts as template. The TCR CDR3 was amplified in a first-round RT-PCR using the HTBI primer set. TCRdb reprocessed the multiplex PCR reads via MiXCR and lists one record per CDR3 protein. Of fewer than 650,000 distinct CDR3 sequences listed, roughly 15% are singletons. In this sample, this clonotype turned up once. The TCR sequence derives from a woman aged 40 to 50 with Graves' ophthalmopathy. The sequenced sample consisted of blood.

CDR3 DNA: TGCAGCGCCAGACTAGCGGAGGCCTACGAGCAGTACTTC. Translated, it gives CSARLAEAYEQYF. The chain joins TRBV29-1 to TRBJ2-7; TRBD2 aligns across 9 bases. V shed 7 bases and J 2 bases; nucleotides not matched to a gene: 6. Germline-derived CDR1 and CDR2 are SQVTM and ANQGSEA. The CDR3 consists of 13 residues.